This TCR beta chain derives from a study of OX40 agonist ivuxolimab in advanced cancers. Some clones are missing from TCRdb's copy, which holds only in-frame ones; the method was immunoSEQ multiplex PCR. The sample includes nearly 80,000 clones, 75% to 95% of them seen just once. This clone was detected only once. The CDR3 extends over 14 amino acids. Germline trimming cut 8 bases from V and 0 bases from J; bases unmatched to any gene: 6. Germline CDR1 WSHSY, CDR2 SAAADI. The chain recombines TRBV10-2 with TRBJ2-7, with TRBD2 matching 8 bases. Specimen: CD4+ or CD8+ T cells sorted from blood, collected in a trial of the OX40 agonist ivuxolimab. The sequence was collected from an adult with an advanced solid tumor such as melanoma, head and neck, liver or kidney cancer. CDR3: CASQGGRLSYEQYF. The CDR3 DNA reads TGCGCCAGCCAGGGCGGGAGGCTCTCCTACGAGCAGTACTTC.